This TCR beta chain was identified in a study of blood T cells in healthy people across ages. This clonotype was counted a few times. Total RNA amounts of at least 6 micrograms were extracted per sample. Next came a second PCR, run for about 7 to 12 cycles, which used a sample-barcoded 5' primer along with a J-beta primer mix. In TCRdb, the 5' RACE reads were re-called with MiXCR into one record per CDR3 protein. The sample consists of some 760,000 distinct CDR3 sequences, 20% to 25% of them appearing once. Germline V gives CDR1 MGHRA, CDR2 YSYEKL. V shed 3 bases, J shed 5 bases, and the junction held 8 bases outside the gene matches. The CDR3 length is 15 residues. This same sample was also part of a study on T cells of mothers and their children. That paper notes: RNA extracted was entirely used for cDNA synthesis, approximately 1.5 ug per 15 ul.

The specimen was blood. The chain couples TRBV4-1 to TRBJ2-5, with TRBD1 matching 8 bases. The sequence came from a boy aged 10-17 years in good health. The CDR3 is CASSHKTGAGETQYF. The DNA for the CDR3 is TGCGCCAGCAGCCACAAGACAGGGGCAGGGGAGACCCAGTACTTC.